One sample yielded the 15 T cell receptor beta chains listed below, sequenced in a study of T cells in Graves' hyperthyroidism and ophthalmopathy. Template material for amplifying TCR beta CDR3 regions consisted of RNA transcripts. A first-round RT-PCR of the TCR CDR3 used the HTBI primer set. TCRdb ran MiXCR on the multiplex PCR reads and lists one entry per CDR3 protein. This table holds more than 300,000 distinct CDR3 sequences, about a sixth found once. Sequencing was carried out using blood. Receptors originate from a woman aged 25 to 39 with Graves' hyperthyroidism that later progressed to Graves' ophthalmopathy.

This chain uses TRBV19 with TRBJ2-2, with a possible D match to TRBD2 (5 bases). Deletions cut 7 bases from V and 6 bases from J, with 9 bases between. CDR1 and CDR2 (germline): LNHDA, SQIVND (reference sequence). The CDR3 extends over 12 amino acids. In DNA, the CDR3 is TGTGCCAGTAATGACTACGCCGGGGAGCTGTTTTTT. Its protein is CASNDYAGELFF.

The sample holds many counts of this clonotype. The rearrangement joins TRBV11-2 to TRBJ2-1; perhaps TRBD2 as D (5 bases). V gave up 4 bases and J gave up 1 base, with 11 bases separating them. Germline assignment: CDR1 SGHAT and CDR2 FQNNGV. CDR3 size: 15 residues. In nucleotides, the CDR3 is TGTGCCAGCAGCTCTTTGGAGGCGTCCTACAATGAGCAGTTCTTC. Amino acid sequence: CASSSLEASYNEQFF.

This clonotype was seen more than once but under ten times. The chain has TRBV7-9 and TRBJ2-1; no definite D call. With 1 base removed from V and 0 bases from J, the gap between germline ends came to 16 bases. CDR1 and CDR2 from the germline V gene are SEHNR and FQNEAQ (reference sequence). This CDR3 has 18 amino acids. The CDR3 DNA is TGTGCCAGCAGCTTAGGGGTTTGGCGGAATAGCTCCTACAATGAGCAGTTCTTC. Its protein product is CASSLGVWRNSSYNEQFF.

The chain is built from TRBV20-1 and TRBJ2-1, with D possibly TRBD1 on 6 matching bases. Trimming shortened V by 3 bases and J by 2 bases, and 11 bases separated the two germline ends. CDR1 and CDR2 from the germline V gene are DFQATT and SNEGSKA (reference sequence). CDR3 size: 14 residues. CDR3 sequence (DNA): TGCAGTGCTAGGCGCCAGGGGCCCTACAATGAGCAGTTCTTC. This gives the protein CSARRQGPYNEQFF.

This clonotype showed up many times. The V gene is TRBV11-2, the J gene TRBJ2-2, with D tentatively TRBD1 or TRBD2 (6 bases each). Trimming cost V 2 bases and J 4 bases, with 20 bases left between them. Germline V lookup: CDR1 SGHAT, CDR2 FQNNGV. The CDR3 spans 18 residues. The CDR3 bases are TGTGCCAGCAGCTTAAGGCCGCCCGTCCGGGGGCCCACCGGGGAGCTGTTTTTT. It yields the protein CASSLRPPVRGPTGELFF.

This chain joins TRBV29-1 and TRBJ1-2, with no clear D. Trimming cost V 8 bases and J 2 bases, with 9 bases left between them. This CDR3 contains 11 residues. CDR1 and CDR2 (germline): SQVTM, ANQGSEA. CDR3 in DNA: TGCAGCCTTTCGGAAAACTATGGCTACACCTTC. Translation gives CSLSENYGYTF. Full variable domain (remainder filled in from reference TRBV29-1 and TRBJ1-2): SAVISQKPSRDICQRGTSLTIQCQVDSQVTMMFWYRQQPGQSLTLIATANQGSEATYESGFVIDKFPISRPNLTFSTLTVSNMSPEDSSIYLCSLSENYGYTFGSGTRLTVV.

CDR3 sequence reads: CSPSAGPGQFF. As DNA, the CDR3 is TGCAGTCCCTCGGCGGGCCCAGGGCAGTTCTTC. The chain combines TRBV20-1 with TRBJ2-1, with a possible D match to TRBD2 (5 bases). Trimming took 8 bases from V and 12 from J, leaving 17 bases between them. Germline V lookup: CDR1 DFQATT, CDR2 SNEGSKA (reference sequence). This CDR3 region has 11 residues.

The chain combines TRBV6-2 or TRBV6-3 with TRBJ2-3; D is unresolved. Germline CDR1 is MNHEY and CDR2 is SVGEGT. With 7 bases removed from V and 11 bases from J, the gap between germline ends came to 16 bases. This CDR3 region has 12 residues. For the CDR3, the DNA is TGTGCCAGCACCTCCGACTGGCGGAAGCAGTATTTT. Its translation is CASTSDWRKQYF.

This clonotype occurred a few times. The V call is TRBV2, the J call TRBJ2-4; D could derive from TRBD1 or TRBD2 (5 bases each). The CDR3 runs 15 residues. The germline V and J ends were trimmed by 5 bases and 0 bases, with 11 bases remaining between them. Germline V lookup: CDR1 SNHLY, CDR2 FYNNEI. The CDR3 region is CASSPGTLAKNIQYF. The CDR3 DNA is TGTGCCAGCAGTCCCGGGACGCTAGCCAAAAACATTCAGTACTTC.

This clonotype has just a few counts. The CDR3 sequence is CASSYWGVQMNTEAFF. CDR3 DNA: TGCGCCAGCAGCTATTGGGGGGTACAAATGAACACTGAAGCTTTCTTT. The genes are TRBV5-1 and TRBJ1-1; a possible D gene is TRBD1 (5 bases). CDR3 length equals 16 residues. Germline V gene lookup returns CDR1 SGHRS and CDR2 YFSETQ. The V and J ends lost 3 bases and 0 bases respectively, with 15 bases between them.

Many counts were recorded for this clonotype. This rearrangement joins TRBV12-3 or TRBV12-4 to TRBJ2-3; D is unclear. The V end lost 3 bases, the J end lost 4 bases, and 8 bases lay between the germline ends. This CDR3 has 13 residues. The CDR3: CASSFSGPDTQYF. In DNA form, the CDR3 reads TGTGCCAGCAGTTTTAGTGGCCCAGATACGCAGTATTTT.

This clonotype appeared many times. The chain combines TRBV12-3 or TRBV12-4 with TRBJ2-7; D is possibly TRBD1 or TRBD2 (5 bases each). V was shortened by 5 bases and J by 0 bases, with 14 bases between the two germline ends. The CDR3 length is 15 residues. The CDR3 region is CASSRVRGPSYEQYF. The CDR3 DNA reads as TGTGCCAGCAGTCGGGTCCGGGGCCCCTCCTACGAGCAGTACTTC.

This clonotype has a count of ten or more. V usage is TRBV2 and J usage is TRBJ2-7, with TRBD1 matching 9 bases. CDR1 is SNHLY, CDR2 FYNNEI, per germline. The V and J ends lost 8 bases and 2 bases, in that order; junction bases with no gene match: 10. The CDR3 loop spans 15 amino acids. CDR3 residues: CASDTTGQGPYEQYF. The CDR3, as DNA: TGTGCCAGCGACACCACGGGACAGGGTCCCTACGAGCAGTACTTC.

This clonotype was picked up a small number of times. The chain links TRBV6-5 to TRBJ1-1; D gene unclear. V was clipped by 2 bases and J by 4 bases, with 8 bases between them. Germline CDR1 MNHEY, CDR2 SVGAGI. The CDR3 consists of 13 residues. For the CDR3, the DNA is TGTGCCAGCAGTTACCAGAGGACCACTGAAGCTTTCTTT. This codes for CASSYQRTTEAFF.

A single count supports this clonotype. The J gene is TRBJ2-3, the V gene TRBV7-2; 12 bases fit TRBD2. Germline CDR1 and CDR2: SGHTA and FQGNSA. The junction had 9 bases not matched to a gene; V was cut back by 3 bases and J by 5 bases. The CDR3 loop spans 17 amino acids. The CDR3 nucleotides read TGTGCCAGCAGCTTCCCTAGCGGGAGGGCCAGGGGAGATACGCAGTATTTT. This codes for CASSFPSGRARGDTQYF.